This T cell receptor (beta chain) was captured in a study of T cell responses to AZD1222 COVID-19 vaccine. The CDR3 length is 15 residues. Looked up from germline, CDR1 is SGHKS and CDR2 is YYEKEE (reference sequence). V shed 0 bases and J shed 4 bases, with 13 bases lying between them. Only in-frame clones appear in the TCRdb table, and some are missing; sequencing was by immunoSEQ multiplex PCR. The data show under 150,000 clones, 70% to 90% seen once. This chain joins TRBV5-5 and TRBJ1-1; D is perhaps TRBD1 (6 bases). This sample comprised peripheral blood, obtained on day 0 of AZD1222 vaccination. The receptor was derived from an adult in good health. CDR3 protein: CASSLVGGLSTEAFF. The DNA of the CDR3 is TGTGCCAGCAGCTTGGTAGGGGGATTGAGCACTGAAGCTTTCTTT.